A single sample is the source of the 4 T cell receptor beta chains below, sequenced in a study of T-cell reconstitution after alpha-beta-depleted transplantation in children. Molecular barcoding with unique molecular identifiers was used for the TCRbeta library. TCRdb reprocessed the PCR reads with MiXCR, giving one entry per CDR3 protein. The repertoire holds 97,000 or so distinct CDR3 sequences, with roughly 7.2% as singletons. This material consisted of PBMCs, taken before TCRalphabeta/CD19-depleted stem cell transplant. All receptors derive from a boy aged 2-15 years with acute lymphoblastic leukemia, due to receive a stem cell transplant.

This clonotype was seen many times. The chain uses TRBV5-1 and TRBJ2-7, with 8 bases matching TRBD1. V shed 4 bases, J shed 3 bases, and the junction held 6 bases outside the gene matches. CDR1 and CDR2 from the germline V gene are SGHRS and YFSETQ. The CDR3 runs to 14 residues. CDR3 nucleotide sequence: TGCGCCAGCAGCGTGGACAGGGTTCTCTACGAGCAGTACTTC. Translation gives CASSVDRVLYEQYF.

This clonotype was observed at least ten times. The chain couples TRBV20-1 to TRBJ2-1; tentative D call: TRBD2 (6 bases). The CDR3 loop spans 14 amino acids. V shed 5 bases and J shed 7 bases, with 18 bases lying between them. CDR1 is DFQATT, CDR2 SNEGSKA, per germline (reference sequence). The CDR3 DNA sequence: TGCAGTGCTGGAGGGGACTTGGGGTGGAATGAGCAGTTCTTC. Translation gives CSAGGDLGWNEQFF.

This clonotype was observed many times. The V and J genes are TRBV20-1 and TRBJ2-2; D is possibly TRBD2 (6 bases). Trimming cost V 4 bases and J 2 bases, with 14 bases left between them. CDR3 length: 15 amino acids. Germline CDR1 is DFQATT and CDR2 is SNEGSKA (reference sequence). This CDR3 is CSATGGRGNTGELFF. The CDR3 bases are TGCAGTGCTACCGGTGGGCGGGGCAACACCGGGGAGCTGTTTTTT.

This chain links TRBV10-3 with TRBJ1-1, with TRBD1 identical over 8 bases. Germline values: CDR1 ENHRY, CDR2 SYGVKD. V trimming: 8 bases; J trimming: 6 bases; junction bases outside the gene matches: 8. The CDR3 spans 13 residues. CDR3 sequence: CAISGGREAEAFF. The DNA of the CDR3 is TGTGCCATCTCAGGGGGCAGGGAAGCTGAAGCTTTCTTT.